This is a list of T cell receptor beta chains from one sample in a study of blood T cell repertoires in COVID-19. Libraries were prepared by immunoSEQ multiplex PCR; TCRdb keeps only in-frame clonotypes and omits some of them. Among some 130,000 clones, more than 70% were seen once, and the ten largest hold approximately 2%. Sequencing used peripheral blood. These receptors were collected from a man in his 70s with acute or convalescent COVID-19. Each CDR3 is given with its conserved first and last residue. The order of the fields is CDR3 length, J gene, D gene, V gene, clone size, CDR3 DNA, CDR3 protein. The D gene is left open where the match is weak. Only part of the rows carry a size: once, few, many, or a class if the clone is expanded.

14 | TRBJ2-7 | . | TRBV6-1 | . | TGTGCCAGCAGTGAAGCAGGGGTCCGGTACGAGCAGTACTTC | CASSEAGVRYEQYF
14 | TRBJ2-1 | TRBD2 | TRBV19 | . | TGTGCCAGTACATGGGTAGCGGGGAACAATGAGCAGTTCTTC | CASTWVAGNNEQFF
16 | TRBJ2-3 | . | TRBV7-8 | . | TGTGCCAGCAGCCCCCTCAGGCTCCCACACACAGATACGCAGTATTTT | CASSPLRLPHTDTQYF
14 | TRBJ2-7 | TRBD1 | TRBV4-2 | few | TGTGCCAGCAGCCAAGTAGGGACAGCCTACGAGCAGTACTTC | CASSQVGTAYEQYF
14 | TRBJ1-4 | . | TRBV5-1 | few | TGCGCCAGCAGCTTGGTACAGGGAAGTGAGAAACTGTTTTTT | CASSLVQGSEKLFF
16 | TRBJ2-2 | . | TRBV7-9 | once | TGTGCCAGCAGCATCGGAATAGGGAGTTCGGCCGGGGAGCTGTTTTTT | CASSIGIGSSAGELFF
15 | TRBJ2-4 | TRBD1 | TRBV3-1/TRBV3-2 | . | TGTGCCAGCAGCCAACTCCGGGGACAGGGGAACATTCAGTACTTC | CASSQLRGQGNIQYF
14 | TRBJ1-2 | . | TRBV7-2 | . | TGTGCCAGCAGCTTAAGCCGGGGGAACTATGGCTACACCTTC | CASSLSRGNYGYTF
15 | TRBJ1-1 | TRBD1 | TRBV7-9 | . | TGTGCCAGCAGCCCTACGAAAACAGGGGGCACTGAAGCTTTCTTT | CASSPTKTGGTEAFF
18 | TRBJ1-6 | TRBD1 | TRBV19 | . | TGTGCCAGTAGCCACGGGACAGGGGCTAAGGGACTGCATCCACCCCTCCACTTT | CASSHGTGAKGLHPPLHF
13 | TRBJ1-1 | TRBD1 | TRBV11-2 | . | TGTGCCAGCAGTTTGGCGGACAGGGCTGAAGCTTTCTTT | CASSLADRAEAFF
16 | TRBJ2-3 | TRBD2 | TRBV7-3 | . | TGTGCCAGCAGCTTAACGCCTAGCGGGGGGATCGGGACGCAGTATTTT | CASSLTPSGGIGTQYF